These 21 T cell receptor beta chains came from one sample sequenced in a study of T cell repertoires in cytomegalovirus infection. No antigen has been identified for these receptors. Each CDR3 protein is one row after TCRdb ran MiXCR on the reads. The sample comprises around 100,000 distinct CDR3 sequences, roughly two fifths of which are singletons, and around 70% rests with the top ten. The material was CD8+ T cells from cultured PBMCs, obtained from culture after CMV antigen stimulation. These receptors originate from a human donor in good health (CMV status not recorded). Some clones in this sample may be carry-over from other donors' samples.

This clonotype was detected only a few times. The V and J genes are TRBV6-5 and TRBJ1-6, with 7 bases aligning to TRBD1. The V and J ends lost 4 bases and 10 bases, in that order; junction bases with no gene match: 7. The CDR3 runs to 14 residues. Looked up from germline, CDR1 is MNHEY and CDR2 is SVGAGI. CDR3 nucleotides: TGTGCCAGCAGTTCCCTGACAGGGAGGTCACCCCTCCACTTT. Protein sequence: CASSSLTGRSPLHF.

This clonotype turned up a few times. The chain employs TRBV7-9 and TRBJ1-5, with D uncertain. The germline V gene has CDR1 SEHNR and CDR2 FQNEAQ (reference sequence). V lost 7 bases and J lost 7, with 11 bases in between. The CDR3 length is 12 residues. Written as DNA, the CDR3 is TGTGCCAGCACCGACGGAGGGCAGCCCCAGCATTTT. Its protein product is CASTDGGQPQHF. The full variable domain, with the rest looked up from reference TRBV7-9 and TRBJ1-5, is DTGVSQNPRHKITKRGQNVTFRCDPISEHNRLYWYRQTLGQGPEFLTYFQNEAQLEKSRLLSDRFSAERPKGSFSTLEIQRTEQGDSAMYLCASTDGGQPQHFGDGTRLSIL.

The chain links TRBV7-9 to TRBJ2-3, with 9 bases matching TRBD1. Trimming removed 5 bases from V and 11 bases from J; junction bases left unmatched: 5. CDR3 length equals 12 residues. Germline loops: CDR1 SEHNR, CDR2 FQNEAQ (reference sequence). The CDR3 nucleotides read TGTGCCAGCAGCCTCTCGACAGGGGGGCAGTATTTT. Amino acids: CASSLSTGGQYF.

The chain links TRBV10-3 to TRBJ2-3; TRBD1 aligns across 11 bases. The trim removed 6 bases at V and 0 bases at J, leaving 14 bases unmatched. Germline V lookup: CDR1 ENHRY, CDR2 SYGVKD. This CDR3 has 19 residues. The CDR3 region has the DNA TGTGCCATCAGCTTGGACAGGGGGCAGGTGACGGTAAGCACAGATACGCAGTATTTT. Translating it yields CAISLDRGQVTVSTDTQYF.

The V call is TRBV5-4, the J call TRBJ2-3; TRBD2 matches 8 bases. With V trimmed by 5 bases and J by 3 bases, 17 bases remained unmatched. The CDR3 loop spans 18 amino acids. From germline, CDR1 is SGHNT and CDR2 YYREEE (reference sequence). The CDR3 DNA follows: TGTGCCAGCAGTTCCCTCGGGAACGGGGGGGACGGAACAGATACGCAGTATTTT. Residues: CASSSLGNGGDGTDTQYF.

This clonotype was observed a single time. The chain carries TRBV18 and TRBJ2-7, with a weak D call TRBD1 (5 bases). Germline V lookup: CDR1 KGHSH, CDR2 LQKENI. CDR3 length equals 16 residues. Trimming removed 0 bases from V and 2 bases from J, with 14 bases in between. CDR3 in amino acids: CASSPPLTGPTYEQYF. In nucleotides, the CDR3 is TGTGCCAGCTCACCACCCCTCACAGGACCAACCTACGAGCAGTACTTC.

Worth noting for this clonotype: The junction shows a germline mismatch at one end, possibly a read error. The rearrangement joins TRBV11-3 to TRBJ1-1; D is possibly TRBD1 (6 bases). The CDR3 covers 13 residues. From germline, CDR1 is SGHNT and CDR2 YENEEA. CDR3 region: CVSASGAGTEAFF. Written as DNA, the CDR3 is TGTGTCAGCGCGTCAGGGGCCGGCACTGAAGCCTTCTTT.

The V and J genes are TRBV20-1 and TRBJ2-1; D remains unclear. The CDR3 extends over 14 amino acids. V lost 1 base, J lost 4 bases, and 11 bases lay in between. CDR1 is DFQATT and CDR2 is SNEGSKA in the germline V gene (reference sequence). The CDR3 is CSARGAKSYNEQFF. CDR3 bases: TGCAGTGCTAGAGGGGCGAAGTCTTACAATGAGCAGTTCTTC.

This clonotype has just a few counts. V usage is TRBV4-1 and J usage is TRBJ2-7; TRBD1 aligns across 10 bases. CDR1 and CDR2 from the germline V gene are MGHRA and YSYEKL. The CDR3 totals 15 residues. With V trimmed by 6 bases and J by 6 bases, 11 bases remained unmatched. As DNA, the CDR3 is TGCGCCAGCAGTTCGCGGGGACAGGGGACGGTCGAGCAGTACTTC. Its translation is CASSSRGQGTVEQYF.

The chain carries TRBV7-3 and TRBJ2-7, with TRBD2 matching over 8 bases. With 3 bases clipped from V and 3 bases from J, the junction kept 13 bases outside the gene matches. The CDR3 consists of 17 residues. Germline CDR1 is SGHTA and CDR2 is FQGTGA. The DNA of the CDR3 is TGTGCCAGCAGCTTGGTCCCCCGGGAGCGGGAGAGCTACGAGCAGTACTTC. Encoded protein: CASSLVPRERESYEQYF.

V gene TRBV6-5 combines with J gene TRBJ2-7; D is perhaps TRBD1 (6 bases). In germline, CDR1 is MNHEY, CDR2 SVGAGI. CDR3 length: 13 amino acids. With 9 bases removed from V and 1 base from J, the gap between germline ends came to 13 bases. The CDR3 protein is CASSTRGSYEQYF. The CDR3 coding sequence is TGTGCCAGTTCCACGAGGGGGTCCTACGAGCAGTACTTC.

The chain recombines TRBV6-5 with TRBJ2-7; 11 bases match TRBD2. Germline V gene sequence: CDR1 MNHEY, CDR2 SVGAGI. Trimming removed 5 bases from V and 7 bases from J; junction bases left unmatched: 10. The CDR3 is 15 amino acids. CDR3 protein: CASSLLLAGAQEQYF. CDR3 sequence (DNA): TGTGCCAGCAGTCTCTTACTAGCGGGGGCCCAGGAGCAGTACTTC.

The V gene is TRBV12-3 or TRBV12-4, the J gene TRBJ1-2; tentative D call: TRBD1 (5 bases). The CDR3 loop spans 14 amino acids. V lost 0 bases to trimming and J lost 4 bases, with 9 bases between them. The CDR3 region has the DNA TGTGCCAGCAGTTTAGCGATGGGGGGCTATGGCTACACCTTC. It codes for CASSLAMGGYGYTF.

Many counts were recorded for this clonotype. The rearrangement uses TRBV19 and TRBJ2-3, with a weak D call TRBD2 (7 bases). With 5 bases removed from V and 4 bases from J, the gap between germline ends came to 13 bases. This CDR3 comprises 14 residues. CDR1 and CDR2 (germline): LNHDA, SQIVND (reference sequence). The CDR3 region is CASSPGGRPDTQYF. The CDR3 DNA is TGTGCCAGTAGTCCCGGGGGGCGTCCAGATACGCAGTATTTT.

This clonotype was seen a few times. The genes are TRBV7-9 and TRBJ1-6; D gene unclear. The V and J ends lost 6 bases and 2 bases respectively, with 20 bases between them. Germline CDR1 SEHNR, CDR2 FQNEAQ (reference sequence). This CDR3 comprises 18 residues. Here the CDR3 reads CASSPPRRVAPYNSPLHF. The CDR3 region has the DNA TGTGCCAGCAGTCCTCCTCGGCGGGTAGCACCCTATAATTCACCCCTCCACTTT.

The V gene is TRBV7-8, the J gene TRBJ1-5; D uncertain. The length of the CDR3 is 14 residues. Germline V gene data show CDR1 as SGHVS and CDR2 as FQNEAQ. V was cut by 1 base and J by 3 bases, with 7 bases left in between. The CDR3 nucleotides read TGTGCCAGCAGCTTAGGGGGTTACAATCAGCCCCAGCATTTT. Its translation is CASSLGGYNQPQHF.

This clonotype was seen a handful of times. The chain links TRBV27 to TRBJ1-2; no clear D. The CDR3 loop spans 14 amino acids. Trimming shortened V by 5 bases and J by 3 bases, and 13 bases separated the two germline ends. Looked up from germline, CDR1 is MNHEY and CDR2 is SMNVEV (reference sequence). The CDR3 nucleotides are TGTGCCAGCAGTCGAGCCGGGCCTGACTATGGCTACACCTTC. This encodes CASSRAGPDYGYTF.

CDR3 sequence reads: CASSLEQVSYEQYF. The CDR3 region has the DNA TGTGCCAGCAGCTTAGAGCAGGTGTCCTACGAGCAGTACTTC. J is TRBJ2-7 and V is TRBV7-9; D is unclear. V was cut by 1 base and J by 1 base, with 8 bases left in between. Germline V gives CDR1 SEHNR, CDR2 FQNEAQ (reference sequence). The CDR3 extends over 14 amino acids. The full variable domain, completed using reference TRBV7-9 and TRBJ2-7, is DTGVSQNPRHKITKRGQNVTFRCDPISEHNRLYWYRQTLGQGPEFLTYFQNEAQLEKSRLLSDRFSAERPKGSFSTLEIQRTEQGDSAMYLCASSLEQVSYEQYFGPGTRLTVT.

This clonotype turned up a few times. The V gene is TRBV7-9, the J gene TRBJ2-7; D gene uncertain. The germline V and J ends were trimmed by 5 bases and 3 bases, with 11 bases remaining between them. The CDR3 contains 13 residues. Germline loops: CDR1 SEHNR, CDR2 FQNEAQ (reference sequence). The CDR3 DNA reads as TGTGCCAGCAGCCCCCCCTCAGGCTACGAGCAGTACTTC. This codes for CASSPPSGYEQYF.

This clonotype has more than one count but fewer than ten. The gene calls are TRBV12-3 or TRBV12-4 and TRBJ1-4, with TRBD1 matching over 7 bases. Germline trimming cut 6 bases from V and 5 bases from J; bases unmatched to any gene: 9. The CDR3 length is 15 residues. The CDR3 loop reads CASRGLGQKNEKLFF. CDR3 in DNA: TGTGCCAGCAGGGGCCTGGGACAGAAGAATGAAAAACTGTTTTTT.

Many counts were recorded for this clonotype. V is TRBV2 and J is TRBJ2-7; no firm D call. CDR1 is SNHLY and CDR2 is FYNNEI in the germline V gene. This CDR3 is 10 amino acids long. Trimming removed 4 bases at V and 6 bases at J, with 4 bases between. CDR3 amino acids: CASSAPEQYF. Written as DNA, the CDR3 is TGTGCCAGCAGTGCACCCGAGCAGTACTTC.